This passage covers 10 T cell receptor beta chains from one sample sequenced in a study of T cell responses to AZD1222 COVID-19 vaccine. Sequencing used immunoSEQ multiplex PCR; TCRdb keeps in-frame clones, though not all of them. The sample has some 16,000 clones, over 60% seen once. Sequenced here: peripheral blood, sampled 28 days after the second AZD1222 dose. The receptors were sampled from an adult who received the AZD1222 COVID-19 vaccine.

The chain links TRBV18 to TRBJ2-2; D is unclear. V was clipped by 8 bases and J by 4 bases, with 5 bases between them. From germline, CDR1 is KGHSH and CDR2 LQKENI. The CDR3 sequence is 11 residues long. Here the CDR3 reads CASAFTGELFF. Here the CDR3 DNA reads TGTGCCAGCGCGTTCACCGGGGAGCTGTTTTTT. Together with reference TRBV18 and TRBJ2-2, the CDR3 gives the full variable domain: NAGVMQNPRHLVRRRGQEARLRCSPMKGHSHVYWYRQLPEEGLKFMVYLQKENIIDESGMPKERFSAEFPKEGPSILRIQQVVRGDSAAYFCASAFTGELFFGEGSRLTVL.

The chain couples TRBV3-1 (or the pseudogene TRBV3-2) to TRBJ2-2; no clear D gene. Germline assignment: CDR1 LGHDT and CDR2 YNNKEL (reference sequence). CDR3 length: 14 amino acids. V lost 3 bases, J lost 1 base, and 6 bases lay in between. This CDR3 is CASSQGRNTGELFF. The CDR3 DNA follows: TGTGCCAGCAGCCAGGGTCGGAACACCGGGGAGCTGTTTTTT.

This clone turned up a few times. This sequence joins TRBV7-2 and TRBJ1-2; no definite D call. The V gene's germline CDR1 is SGHTA and CDR2 FQGNSA. The CDR3 totals 11 residues. Trimming stripped 3 bases from V and 6 bases from J, with 5 bases between. The chain's CDR3 is CASSFSHGYTF. CDR3 coding DNA: TGTGCCAGCAGCTTTTCACATGGCTACACCTTC.

This clone was seen a handful of times. The rearrangement uses TRBV7-3 and TRBJ2-3; D is ambiguous. This CDR3 spans 15 amino acids. Germline V CDR1 and CDR2: SGHTA, FQGTGA. The ends were cut back, 2 bases at V and 2 bases at J, with 11 bases in the middle. CDR3 protein: CASSLREGLTDTQYF. The CDR3 nucleotides read TGTGCCAGCAGCTTACGCGAAGGCCTCACAGATACGCAGTATTTT.

V and J are TRBV4-3 and TRBJ2-1; no clear D. Per germline, CDR1 LGHNA and CDR2 YSLEER. V lost 6 bases, J lost 4 bases, and 10 bases lay in between. The CDR3 length is 13 residues. The CDR3 protein is CASSLDTYNEQFF. The CDR3 nucleotides read TGCGCCAGCAGTCTCGACACATACAATGAGCAGTTCTTC.

This chain uses TRBV6-6 with TRBJ2-7; maybe TRBD1 (6 bases). CDR1 and CDR2 from the germline V gene are MNHNY and SVGAGI (reference sequence). CDR3 length equals 15 residues. Trimming stripped 5 bases from V and 3 bases from J, with 17 bases between. CDR3 loop: CASSPGQKNYYEQYF. The CDR3 DNA follows: TGTGCCAGCAGTCCCGGACAGAAGAATTACTACGAGCAGTACTTC.

The rearrangement joins TRBV7-9 to TRBJ1-3; unclear D gene. Looked up from germline, CDR1 is SEHNR and CDR2 is FQNEAQ (reference sequence). The CDR3 runs to 14 residues. The germline V and J ends were trimmed by 4 bases and 9 bases, with 16 bases remaining between them. Here the CDR3 reads CASSSVRRPGTIYF. CDR3 bases: TGTGCCAGCAGCTCCGTCCGTCGCCCGGGCACCATATATTTT. Using reference TRBV7-9 and TRBJ1-3 for the parts outside the CDR3, the full variable domain is DTGVSQNPRHKITKRGQNVTFRCDPISEHNRLYWYRQTLGQGPEFLTYFQNEAQLEKSRLLSDRFSAERPKGSFSTLEIQRTEQGDSAMYLCASSSVRRPGTIYFGEGSWLTVV.

J is TRBJ1-4 and V is TRBV24-1; 7 bases map to TRBD1. Germline CDR1 and CDR2: KGHDR and SFDVKD. CDR3 length: 15 residues. Trimming at V came to 10 bases and at J to 7 bases, leaving 14 bases not matched to a gene. This CDR3 reads CATDLRQGLAEKLFF. CDR3 sequence (DNA): TGTGCCACAGACCTCCGACAGGGATTAGCTGAAAAACTGTTTTTT.

The chain employs TRBV20-1 and TRBJ2-7, with TRBD2 matching over 12 bases. Germline CDR1 reads DFQATT; CDR2 reads SNEGSKA (reference sequence). The CDR3 totals 18 residues. V gave up 3 bases and J gave up 7 bases; unmatched junction bases: 19. CDR3 DNA sequence: TGCAGTGCTAGTTCGGCTGGGGCTAGCGGGGGGGCCATCTTTGAGCAGTACTTC. Protein sequence: CSASSAGASGGAIFEQYF.

CDR3 amino acids: CASSPRLGGPYEQYF. Written as DNA, the CDR3 is TGTGCCAGCAGCCCTCGCCTAGGCGGACCCTACGAGCAGTACTTC. V gene TRBV11-2 combines with J gene TRBJ2-7, with D uncertain. Deletions cut 5 bases from V and 2 bases from J, with 16 bases between. Germline V gene sequence: CDR1 SGHAT, CDR2 FQNNGV. This CDR3 spans 15 amino acids.